A selection of T cell receptor beta chains follows, all from one sample in a study of blood T cell repertoires in COVID-19. TCRdb's table, derived via immunoSEQ multiplex PCR, lists solely in-frame clones and lacks some. Of some 120,000 clones in the sample, roughly four fifths are singletons; the top ten hold about 15%. Material: peripheral blood. These receptors were obtained from a man aged 25-45 years with COVID-19, enrolled during active disease. Each CDR3 is given with its conserved first and last residue.

cdr3_aa: CASIEGGVGEQYF; v_call: TRBV6-5; j_call: TRBJ2-7
cdr3_aa: CASSLDVSRGELFF; v_call: TRBV7-9; j_call: TRBJ2-2
cdr3_aa: CAIGGGGEKETQYF; v_call: TRBV10-3; j_call: TRBJ2-5
cdr3_aa: CASSDGQGMSSYEQYF; v_call: TRBV5-1; j_call: TRBJ2-7
cdr3_aa: CAWSPGLAEETQYF; v_call: TRBV30; j_call: TRBJ2-5
cdr3_aa: CASRSLQGTDGYTF; v_call: TRBV6-5; j_call: TRBJ1-2
cdr3_aa: CASSYDRGHEQFF; v_call: TRBV12-3/TRBV12-4; j_call: TRBJ2-1
cdr3_aa: CASSPTGELQETQYF; v_call: TRBV7-9; j_call: TRBJ2-5
cdr3_aa: CASSSPRAALNEQFF; v_call: TRBV5-1; j_call: TRBJ2-1
cdr3_aa: CASSLRRSNQPQHF; v_call: TRBV7-6; j_call: TRBJ1-5
cdr3_aa: CASSYARQGPGNTIYF; v_call: TRBV6-5; j_call: TRBJ1-3
cdr3_aa: CASSLPGGYEQYF; v_call: TRBV5-6; j_call: TRBJ2-7
cdr3_aa: CASSHTGQGHYEQYF; v_call: TRBV21-1; j_call: TRBJ2-7
cdr3_aa: CASSAWTSGNTGELFF; v_call: TRBV7-3; j_call: TRBJ2-2
cdr3_aa: CASSIQGAGNEQFF; v_call: TRBV19; j_call: TRBJ2-1
cdr3_aa: CSVKTSGRDTGELFF; v_call: TRBV29-1; j_call: TRBJ2-2
cdr3_aa: CASSNVAKNIQYF; v_call: TRBV21-1; j_call: TRBJ2-4
cdr3_aa: CASSKKGGRLSPYGYTF; v_call: TRBV21-1; j_call: TRBJ1-2
cdr3_aa: CASSQASGGAEYHEQYF; v_call: TRBV4-3; j_call: TRBJ2-7
cdr3_aa: CASSLGGQGNTEAFF; v_call: TRBV7-9; j_call: TRBJ1-1
cdr3_aa: CASSPAGGQGNYGYTF; v_call: TRBV5-4; j_call: TRBJ1-2
cdr3_aa: CATSDASQVYF; v_call: TRBV24-1; j_call: TRBJ2-7
cdr3_aa: CASTPSRTSSTNTQYF; v_call: TRBV19; j_call: TRBJ2-3
cdr3_aa: CASKSGRRGTNEKLFF; v_call: TRBV27; j_call: TRBJ1-4
cdr3_aa: CASSLAQGPGELFF; v_call: TRBV7-2; j_call: TRBJ2-2
cdr3_aa: CAISDPIGSGTGVVGYTF; v_call: TRBV10-3; j_call: TRBJ1-2
cdr3_aa: CATSHPGTGELFF; v_call: TRBV15; j_call: TRBJ2-2
cdr3_aa: CASSLIGGEQFF; v_call: TRBV7-9; j_call: TRBJ2-1
cdr3_aa: CATLAGDSYNEQFF; v_call: TRBV10-3; j_call: TRBJ2-1
cdr3_aa: CASSPGTTDTQYF; v_call: TRBV7-9; j_call: TRBJ2-3
cdr3_aa: CASSQGSPSGIYEQYF; v_call: TRBV2; j_call: TRBJ2-7
cdr3_aa: CASSLRQIGTSGNQETQYF; v_call: TRBV28; j_call: TRBJ2-5
cdr3_aa: CAISRRGDRSSTDTQYF; v_call: TRBV10-3; j_call: TRBJ2-3
cdr3_aa: CASSDRGASGASQETQYF; v_call: TRBV2; j_call: TRBJ2-5
cdr3_aa: CASSHLNSYGYTF; v_call: TRBV5-6; j_call: TRBJ1-2
cdr3_aa: CASSPRTGVTEAFF; v_call: TRBV19; j_call: TRBJ1-1
cdr3_aa: CASSLWAGGGTGELFF; v_call: TRBV27; j_call: TRBJ2-2
cdr3_aa: CASSQVVRTKTGNYGYTF; v_call: TRBV4-1; j_call: TRBJ1-2
cdr3_aa: CASTLGPYSYNEQFF; v_call: TRBV10-2; j_call: TRBJ2-1
cdr3_aa: CASKPGQPLDTQYF; v_call: TRBV2; j_call: TRBJ2-3
cdr3_aa: CASSLGGAGGSDTQYF; v_call: TRBV5-6; j_call: TRBJ2-3
cdr3_aa: CASSLRLAGFFTDTQYF; v_call: TRBV5-1; j_call: TRBJ2-3
cdr3_aa: CASTRGREDTEAFF; v_call: TRBV10-3; j_call: TRBJ1-1
cdr3_aa: CASQPGGETQYF; v_call: TRBV12-3/TRBV12-4; j_call: TRBJ2-5
cdr3_aa: CSVVPGAGGEQFF; v_call: TRBV29-1; j_call: TRBJ2-1
cdr3_aa: CAWAQTVNYGYTF; v_call: TRBV30; j_call: TRBJ1-2
cdr3_aa: CASSQESLRVANEKLFF; v_call: TRBV4-3; j_call: TRBJ1-4
cdr3_aa: CASSLPGQSTDTQYF; v_call: TRBV27; j_call: TRBJ2-3